This T cell receptor beta chain was sequenced in a study of identifying expanded T cells in peripheral blood. Findings and caveats of the study: Approximately 1.1 clones differed between technical replicates, versus about 17 and 20 over time. Across healthy donors, higher total template counts meant significantly greater approximately two-week count variance.

Germline CDR1 is MGHRA and CDR2 is YSYEKL. The CDR3 has 13 amino acids. No infections or other immune events were documented during collection. The table lists this clone with a count of one. Antigen specificity is unknown. Assay used: immunoSEQ multiplex PCR; TCRdb lists only in-frame clones, some missing. This sample yields approximately 100,000 clones, of which about nine tenths are seen a single time; approximately 8% belongs to the top ten. Sequenced sample: blood. This TCR derives from a person aged 18 to 70 in good health. The V call is TRBV4-1, the J call TRBJ2-5, with 8 bases aligning to TRBD1. The better agreement between TRBJ2-7 and the DNA end casts doubt on the J call. The CDR3 loop reads CASTPQGAVEQYF. In nucleotides, the CDR3 is TGCGCCAGCACTCCTCAGGGGGCCGTCGAGCAGTACTTC.